This T cell receptor (beta chain) was found in a study of graft-versus-host responses after intestinal transplantation. Notes on the study in general: Early post-transplant HvG declines tracked with peak circulating GvH clone levels. Some patients had graft-donor T cell macrochimerism, and their allografts showed high graft-versus-host to host-versus-graft clonal ratios.

Profiling relied on immunoSEQ multiplex PCR, and the TCRdb table lists in-frame clones only, not all of them. The sample contains about 120,000 clones, 85% to 95% of which appear only once. The CDR3 loop spans 17 amino acids. The V gene end was trimmed by 3 bases and the J gene end by 7 bases; junction bases not matched to a gene: 18. Germline-derived CDR1 and CDR2 are SGHDN and FVKESK. As to this clone: Its antigen is still unknown.

The sequence was obtained from a human donor who received an intestinal transplant. The chain has TRBV14 and TRBJ2-7; TRBD2 aligns across 7 bases. This specimen consisted of unstimulated CD4+ T cells sorted from spleen or lymph node cells, obtained before intestinal transplant. In DNA, the CDR3 is TGTGCCAGCAGCCAGAGGGCCTGGGGAGCGGGAATCGGGGAGCAGTACTTC. This translates into CASSQRAWGAGIGEQYF.